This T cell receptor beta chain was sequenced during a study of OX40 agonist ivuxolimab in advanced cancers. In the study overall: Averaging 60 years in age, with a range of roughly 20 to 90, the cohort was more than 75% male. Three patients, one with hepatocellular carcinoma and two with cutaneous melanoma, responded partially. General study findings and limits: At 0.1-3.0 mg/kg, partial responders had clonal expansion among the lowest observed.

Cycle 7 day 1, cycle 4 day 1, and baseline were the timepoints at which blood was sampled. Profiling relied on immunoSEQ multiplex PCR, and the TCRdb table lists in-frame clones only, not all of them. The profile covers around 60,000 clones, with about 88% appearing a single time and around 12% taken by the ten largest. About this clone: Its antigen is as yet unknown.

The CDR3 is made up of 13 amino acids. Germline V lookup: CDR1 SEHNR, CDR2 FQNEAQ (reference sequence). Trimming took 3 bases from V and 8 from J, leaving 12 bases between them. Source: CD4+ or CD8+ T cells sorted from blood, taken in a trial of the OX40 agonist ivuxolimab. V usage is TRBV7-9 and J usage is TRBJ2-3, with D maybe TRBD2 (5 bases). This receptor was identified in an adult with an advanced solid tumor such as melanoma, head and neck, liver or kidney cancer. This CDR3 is CASSLVLGSTQYF. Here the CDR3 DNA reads TGTGCCAGCAGCTTGGTACTAGGGAGTACGCAGTATTTT.